This T cell receptor beta chain was sequenced in a study of control samples from healthy donors and cancer patients. The protocol was immunoSEQ multiplex PCR, while the TCRdb copy is restricted to in-frame clones and leaves out a portion. The sample shows 150,000 to 200,000 clones, about 90% of them seen only once. Germline CDR1 and CDR2: SEHNR and FQNEAQ (reference sequence). CDR3 size: 14 residues. V gave up 6 bases and J gave up 5 bases, with 14 bases separating them. This clone has a single count. Sample: blood. This TCR was sampled from a man aged 18-30 years in good health. V gene TRBV7-9 combines with J gene TRBJ2-1; possibly TRBD1 or TRBD2 for D (5 bases each). The CDR3, as DNA: TGTGCCAGCAGGCCTATTGAGGGGAACAATGAGCAGTTCTTC. This gives the protein CASRPIEGNNEQFF. The full variable domain, its missing parts supplied by reference TRBV7-9 and TRBJ2-1, is DTGVSQNPRHKITKRGQNVTFRCDPISEHNRLYWYRQTLGQGPEFLTYFQNEAQLEKSRLLSDRFSAERPKGSFSTLEIQRTEQGDSAMYLCASRPIEGNNEQFFGPGTRLTVL.